The 16 T cell receptor beta chains listed next were all sequenced from one sample in a study of blood T cell repertoires in COVID-19 (dated by TCRdb to 2018 to 2021). The method behind the library was the immunoSEQ multiplex PCR assay. The table comes from immuneACCESS by way of TCRdb, which keeps in-frame sequences with V and J called. Part of the clones is missing from these tables; in studies checked, under half for an unresolved V gene and the rest for unknown reasons. This sample gives 52,000 or so clones in total; almost 85% of them show up just once. About 12% of the sample is in the top ten clones. Specimen: peripheral blood. These receptors were collected from a human donor in a cohort sampled during active COVID-19.

This clone was seen only once. In nucleotides, the CDR3 is TGTGCCAGCAGCCGACGACTAGCGGGAGCGGGCACAGATACGCAGTATTTT. It codes for CASSRRLAGAGTDTQYF. This chain joins TRBV27 and TRBJ2-3, with 12 bases lining up with TRBD2. Germline assignment: CDR1 MNHEY and CDR2 SMNVEV (reference sequence). The V segment lost 6 bases and the J segment 1 base; nucleotides outside the gene matches: 8. The CDR3 extends over 17 amino acids.

The chain joins TRBV3-1 (or the pseudogene TRBV3-2) to TRBJ2-7, with D unresolved. Germline CDR1 reads LGHDT; CDR2 reads YNNKEL (reference sequence). Trimming pared 0 bases from V and 0 bases from J, leaving 9 bases between. CDR3 length equals 15 residues. CDR3 DNA sequence: TGTGCCAGCAGCCAAGAGCTCAGAAGCTCCTACGAGCAGTACTTC. Translated, it gives CASSQELRSSYEQYF.

The V gene is TRBV6-5, the J gene TRBJ2-7, with D maybe TRBD2 (6 bases). The CDR3 totals 15 residues. Trimming stripped 7 bases from V and 7 bases from J, with 23 bases between. Germline CDR1 is MNHEY and CDR2 is SVGAGI. Written as DNA, the CDR3 is TGTGCCAGCACCTCTAGGTACGGGAGCTTGGGAGAGCAGTACTTC. This gives the protein CASTSRYGSLGEQYF.

The V call is TRBV7-3, the J call TRBJ2-1; 10 nucleotides align to TRBD2. CDR1 and CDR2 from the germline V gene are SGHTA and FQGTGA. The CDR3 spans 16 residues. V lost 4 bases, J lost 7 bases, and 10 bases stayed unmatched. The CDR3 DNA is TGTGCCAGCAGCTCGAAGCTAGCGGGAGCGGGGAATGAGCAGTTCTTC. Translation gives CASSSKLAGAGNEQFF.

The chain joins TRBV28 to TRBJ2-1, with D unclear. The CDR3 length is 12 residues. The germline V and J ends were trimmed by 2 bases and 6 bases, with 5 bases remaining between them. Germline CDR1 reads MDHEN; CDR2 reads SYDVKM. For the CDR3, the DNA is TGTGCCAGCAGTTTACTATTCAATGAGCAGTTCTTC. Its protein is CASSLLFNEQFF.

The chain has TRBV6-5 and TRBJ2-7; 7 nucleotides align to TRBD2. The CDR3 totals 15 residues. The V segment lost 0 bases and the J segment 3 bases; nucleotides outside the gene matches: 5. Germline CDR1 is MNHEY and CDR2 is SVGAGI. CDR3 residues: CASSYSLAVGYEQYF. CDR3 DNA: TGTGCCAGCAGTTACTCGCTAGCGGTAGGCTACGAGCAGTACTTC.

The chain links TRBV7-8 to TRBJ1-5; D is perhaps TRBD1 (5 bases). Per the germline V gene, CDR1 is SGHVS and CDR2 is FQNEAQ. V dropped 3 bases and J dropped 3 bases, with 12 bases sitting between them. CDR3 length: 15 residues. The CDR3 bases are TGTGCCAGCAGCTTTCAAGCGGGGACCAATCAGCCCCAGCATTTT. Translating gives CASSFQAGTNQPQHF.

This clone occurred a few times. This chain uses TRBV6-1 with TRBJ2-4, with D perhaps matching TRBD2 (6 bases). Germline CDR1 reads MNHNS; CDR2 reads SASEGT. This CDR3 is built from 15 residues. V dropped 5 bases and J dropped 7 bases, with 18 bases sitting between them. CDR3 sequence reads: CASSSPLTRTNIQYF. Here the CDR3 DNA reads TGTGCCAGCAGTTCCCCACTGACTAGAACGAACATTCAGTACTTC.

This chain joins TRBV19 and TRBJ2-3, with 9 bases that match TRBD1. CDR1 is LNHDA, CDR2 SQIVND, per germline (reference sequence). V lost 7 bases to trimming and J lost 4 bases; unmatched junction nucleotides: 6. CDR3 length: 14 amino acids. CDR3 coding DNA: TGTGCCAGTAAACGGACAGGGGAATCAGATACGCAGTATTTT. Amino acids: CASKRTGESDTQYF.

This sequence joins TRBV7-9 and TRBJ2-4; 7 positions match TRBD1. Losses at the gene ends were 1 base for V and 3 bases for J; bases not matched to a gene: 6. Germline CDR1 is SEHNR and CDR2 is FQNEAQ (reference sequence). The CDR3 has 16 amino acids. The CDR3 loop is CASSLEGGAGKNIQYF. The DNA of the CDR3 is TGTGCCAGCAGCTTAGAAGGGGGCGCGGGCAAAAACATTCAGTACTTC.

The chain has TRBV5-1 and TRBJ2-2, with D possibly matching TRBD2 (6 bases). The CDR3 is 16 residues long. Germline assignment: CDR1 SGHRS and CDR2 YFSETQ. Trimming pared 4 bases from V and 2 bases from J, leaving 15 bases between. This CDR3 is CASSRALAPNTGELFF. As DNA, the CDR3 is TGCGCCAGCAGCCGCGCTCTAGCGCCTAACACCGGGGAGCTGTTTTTT.

This chain links TRBV4-3 with TRBJ2-7; a weak D match, TRBD1 (5 bases). CDR1 and CDR2 (germline): LGHNA, YSLEER. V shed 1 base and J shed 3 bases, with 16 bases lying between them. The CDR3 is made up of 16 amino acids. Here the CDR3 DNA reads TGCGCCAGCAGCCAAGTAGGGGAAGGGATGGGCTACGAGCAGTACTTC. The encoded protein is CASSQVGEGMGYEQYF.

The chain combines TRBV6-2 or TRBV6-3 with TRBJ2-5; 7 positions agree with TRBD2. Trimming at V came to 0 bases and at J to 3 bases, leaving 4 bases not matched to a gene. CDR3 size: 15 residues. The V gene's germline CDR1 is MNHEY and CDR2 SVGEGT. CDR3 region: CASSYSRGGEETQYF. CDR3 nucleotides: TGTGCCAGCAGTTACTCGAGGGGAGGGGAAGAGACCCAGTACTTC.

The chain is built from TRBV4-2 and TRBJ2-7; D may be TRBD2 (6 bases). There are 16 residues in the CDR3. Trimming pared 0 bases from V and 2 bases from J, leaving 14 bases between. Germline loops: CDR1 LGHNA, CDR2 YNFKEQ. Written as DNA, the CDR3 is TGTGCCAGCAGCCAAGATAACGGGAGACCCCCCTACGAGCAGTACTTC. Amino acids: CASSQDNGRPPYEQYF.

V is TRBV7-3 and J is TRBJ1-1, with D perhaps matching TRBD1 (6 bases). Germline assignment: CDR1 SGHTA and CDR2 FQGTGA. Trimming took off 6 bases at V and 2 bases at J, with 16 bases between the two ends. This CDR3 comprises 15 residues. The CDR3 loop is CASRKGGGGNTEAFF. CDR3 sequence (DNA): TGTGCCAGCAGAAAAGGGGGAGGGGGAAACACTGAAGCTTTCTTT.

This clone came up a few times. The chain joins TRBV5-1 to TRBJ1-5; D unresolved. The length of the CDR3 is 14 residues. The V gene lost 4 bases and the J gene lost 7 bases, with 15 bases spanning the gap. Per the germline V gene, CDR1 is SGHRS and CDR2 is YFSETQ. The CDR3 DNA reads as TGCGCCAGCAGCCCGGACGCCGGAGGGCAGCCCCAGCATTTT. Its protein is CASSPDAGGQPQHF.